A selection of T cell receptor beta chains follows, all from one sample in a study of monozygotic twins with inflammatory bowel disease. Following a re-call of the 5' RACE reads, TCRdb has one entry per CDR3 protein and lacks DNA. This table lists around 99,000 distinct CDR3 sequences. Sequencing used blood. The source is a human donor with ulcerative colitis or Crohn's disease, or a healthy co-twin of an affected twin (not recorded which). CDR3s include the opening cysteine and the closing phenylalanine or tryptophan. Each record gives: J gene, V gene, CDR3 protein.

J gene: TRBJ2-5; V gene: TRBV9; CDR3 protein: CASSVEGDPGDETQYF
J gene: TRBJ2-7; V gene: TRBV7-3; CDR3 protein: CASSFGASSSYEQYF
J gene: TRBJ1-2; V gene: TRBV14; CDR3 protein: CASSQGPPPGYGYTF
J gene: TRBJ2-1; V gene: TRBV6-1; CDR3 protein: CASRPSDRGNEQFF
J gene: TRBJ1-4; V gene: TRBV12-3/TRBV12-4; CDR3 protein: CASTRNLREANEKLFF
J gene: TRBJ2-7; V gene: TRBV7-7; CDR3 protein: CASSLHLSSYEQYF
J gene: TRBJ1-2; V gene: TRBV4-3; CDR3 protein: CASSQEGQGDGYGYTF
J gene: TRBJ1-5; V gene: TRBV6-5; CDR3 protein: CASSFGSPRGQPQHF
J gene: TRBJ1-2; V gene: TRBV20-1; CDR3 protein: CSVSRVSDGYTF
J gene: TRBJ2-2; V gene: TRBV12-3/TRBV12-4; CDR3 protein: CASSSGYNTGELFF
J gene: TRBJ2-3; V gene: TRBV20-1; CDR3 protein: CSARYVPGSAGADTQYF
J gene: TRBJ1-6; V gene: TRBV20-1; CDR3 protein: CSASRDSLNSPLHF
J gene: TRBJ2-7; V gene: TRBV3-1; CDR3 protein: CASSQVGTRSEQYF
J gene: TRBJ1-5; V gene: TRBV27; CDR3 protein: CASSGDRGQPQHF